This T cell receptor beta chain was retrieved from a study of response to subunit inactivated influenza vaccine. Study conclusions and caveats: The authors suggested that few new T cells are recruited per seasonal influenza vaccination.

Trimming took 11 bases from V and 3 from J, leaving 20 bases between them. The CDR3 is 15 amino acids. In germline, CDR1 is ENHRY, CDR2 SYGVKD. Details on this clonotype: Its antigen remains unknown.

TCRdb reprocessed the RT-PCR reads via MiXCR and lists one record per CDR3 protein. The profile shows more than 600,000 distinct CDR3 sequences, roughly 20% of them singletons. The TCR originated in a man aged 45 to 65 who received an inactivated influenza vaccine. The sample in question was PBMCs from blood, obtained roughly 5 days after vaccination. The V call is TRBV10-3, the J call TRBJ2-4; D tentatively fits TRBD1 or TRBD2 (5 bases each). CDR3 DNA sequence: TGTGCCGTAAGGGGAGACGCCGCGGGCAAAAACATTCAGTACTTC. Protein product: CAVRGDAAGKNIQYF.